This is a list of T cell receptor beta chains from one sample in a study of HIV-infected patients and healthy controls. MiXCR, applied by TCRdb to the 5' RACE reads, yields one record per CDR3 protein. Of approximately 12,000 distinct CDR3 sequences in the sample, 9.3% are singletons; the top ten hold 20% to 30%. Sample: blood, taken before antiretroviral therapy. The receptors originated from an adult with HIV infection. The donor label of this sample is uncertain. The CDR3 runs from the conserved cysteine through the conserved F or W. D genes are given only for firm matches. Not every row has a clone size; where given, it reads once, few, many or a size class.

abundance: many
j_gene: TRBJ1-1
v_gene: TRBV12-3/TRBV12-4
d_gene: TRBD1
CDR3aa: CASSDGQGDTEAFF
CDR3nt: TGTGCCAGCAGTGATGGACAGGGAGACACTGAAGCTTTCTTT

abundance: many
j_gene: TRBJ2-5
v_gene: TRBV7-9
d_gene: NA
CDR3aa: CASSLAPIQQETQYF
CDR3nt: TGTGCCAGCAGCTTAGCCCCCATTCAACAAGAGACCCAGTACTTC

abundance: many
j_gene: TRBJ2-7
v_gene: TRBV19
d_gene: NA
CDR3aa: CASMAGTPPYEQYF
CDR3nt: TGTGCCAGTATGGCCGGGACCCCCCCCTACGAGCAGTACTTC

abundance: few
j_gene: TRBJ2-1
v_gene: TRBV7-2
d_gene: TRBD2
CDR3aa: CASSSTSGVYNEQFF
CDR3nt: TGTGCCAGCAGCTCCACTAGCGGAGTTTACAATGAGCAGTTCTTC

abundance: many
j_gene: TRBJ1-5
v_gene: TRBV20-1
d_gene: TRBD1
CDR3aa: CSAKGGQDNQPQHF
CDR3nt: TGCAGTGCCAAAGGGGGACAGGACAATCAGCCCCAGCATTTT

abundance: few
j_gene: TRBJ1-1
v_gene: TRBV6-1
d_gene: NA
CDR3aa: CASSVGGGTEAFF
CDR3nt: TGTGCCAGCAGTGTTGGGGGTGGGACTGAAGCTTTCTTT

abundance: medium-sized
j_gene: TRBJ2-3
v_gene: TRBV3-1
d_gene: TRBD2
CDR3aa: CASSNHSGGTDTQYF
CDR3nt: TGTGCCAGCAGCAACCATAGCGGGGGCACAGATACGCAGTATTTT

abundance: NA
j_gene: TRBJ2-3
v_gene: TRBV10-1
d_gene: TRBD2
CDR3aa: CASSRGLAERDTQYF
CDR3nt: TGCGCCAGCAGTAGAGGACTAGCGGAGAGAGATACGCAGTATTTT

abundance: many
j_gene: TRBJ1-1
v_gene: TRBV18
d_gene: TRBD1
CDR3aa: CASSPGTGNMNTEAFF
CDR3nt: TGTGCCAGCTCGCCAGGGACAGGAAATATGAACACTGAAGCTTTCTTT

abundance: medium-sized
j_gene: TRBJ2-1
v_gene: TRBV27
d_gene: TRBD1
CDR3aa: CASSPTGAHEQFF
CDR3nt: TGTGCCAGCAGTCCGACAGGGGCACATGAGCAGTTCTTC

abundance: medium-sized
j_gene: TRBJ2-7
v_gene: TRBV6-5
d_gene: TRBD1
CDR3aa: CASSFLQGSGEQYF
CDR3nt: TGTGCCAGCAGTTTTTTACAGGGGAGCGGCGAGCAGTACTTC

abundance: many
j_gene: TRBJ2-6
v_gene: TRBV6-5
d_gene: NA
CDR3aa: CASSYQGPGANVLTF
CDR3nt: TGTGCCAGCAGTTACCAGGGGCCCGGGGCCAACGTCCTGACTTTC

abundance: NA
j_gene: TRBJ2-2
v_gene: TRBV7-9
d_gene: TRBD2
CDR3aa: CASSFTLAGSPGELFF
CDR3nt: TGTGCCAGCAGCTTCACACTAGCGGGATCCCCCGGGGAGCTGTTTTTT

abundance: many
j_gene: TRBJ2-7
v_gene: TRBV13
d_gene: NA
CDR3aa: CASSLTGVEQYF
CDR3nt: TGTGCCAGCAGCCTAACGGGTGTCGAGCAGTACTTC

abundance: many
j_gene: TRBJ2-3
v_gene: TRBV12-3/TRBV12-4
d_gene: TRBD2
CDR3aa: CASGRGLDPSTDTQYF
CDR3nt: TGTGCCAGCGGACGGGGACTAGACCCTAGCACAGATACGCAGTATTTT

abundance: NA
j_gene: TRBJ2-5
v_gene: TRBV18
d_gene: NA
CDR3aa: CASSPRREETQYF
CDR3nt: TGTGCCAGCTCACCACGACGGGAAGAGACCCAGTACTTC

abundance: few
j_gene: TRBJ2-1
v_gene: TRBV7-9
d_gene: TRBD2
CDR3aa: CASSLGSGSGEQFF
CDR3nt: TGTGCCAGCAGCTTGGGTAGCGGGAGTGGTGAGCAGTTCTTC

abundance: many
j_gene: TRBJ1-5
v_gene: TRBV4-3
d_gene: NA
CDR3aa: CASSQDLGGFSNQPQHF
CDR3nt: TGCGCCAGCAGCCAAGACTTAGGGGGGTTTAGCAATCAGCCCCAGCATTTT

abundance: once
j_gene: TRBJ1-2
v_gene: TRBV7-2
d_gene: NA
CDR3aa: CASSLVDGSYGYTF
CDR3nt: TGTGCCAGCAGCTTAGTTGACGGATCCTATGGCTACACCTTC

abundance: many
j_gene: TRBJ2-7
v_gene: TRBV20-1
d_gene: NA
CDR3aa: CSARDQEGYEQYF
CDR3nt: TGCAGTGCTAGAGATCAGGAGGGCTACGAGCAGTACTTC

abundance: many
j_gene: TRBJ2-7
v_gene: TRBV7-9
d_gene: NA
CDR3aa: CASSPALPGIFHEQYF
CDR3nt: TGTGCCAGCAGCCCCGCTCTTCCGGGTATTTTCCACGAGCAGTACTTC

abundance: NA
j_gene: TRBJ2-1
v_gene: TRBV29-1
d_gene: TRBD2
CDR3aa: CSVIPGTSGDNEQFF
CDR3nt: TGCAGCGTGATTCCCGGGACTAGCGGGGACAATGAGCAGTTCTTC

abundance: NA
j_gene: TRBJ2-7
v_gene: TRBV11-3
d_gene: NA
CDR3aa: CASSVLQEQYF
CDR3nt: TGTGCCAGCAGCGTCCTACAGGAGCAGTACTTC

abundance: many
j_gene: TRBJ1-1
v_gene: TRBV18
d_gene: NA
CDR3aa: CASSPAGAVNTEAFF
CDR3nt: TGTGCCAGCTCACCGGCGGGGGCGGTGAACACTGAAGCTTTCTTT

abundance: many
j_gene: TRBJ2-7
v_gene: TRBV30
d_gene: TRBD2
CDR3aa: CAWSALAGSLEQYF
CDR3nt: TGTGCCTGGAGTGCGTTAGCGGGTTCACTCGAGCAGTACTTC

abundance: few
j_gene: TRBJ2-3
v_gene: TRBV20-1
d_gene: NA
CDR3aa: CSATSRGVLGTDTQYF
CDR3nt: TGCAGTGCTACCAGCAGGGGGGTTCTCGGCACAGATACGCAGTATTTT

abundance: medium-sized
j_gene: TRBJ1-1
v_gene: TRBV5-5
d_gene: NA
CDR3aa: CASSVGVEAFF
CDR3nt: TGTGCCAGCAGCGTGGGGGTTGAAGCTTTCTTT

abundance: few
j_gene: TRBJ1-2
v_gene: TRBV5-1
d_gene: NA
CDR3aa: CASSLEGLKVDGYTF
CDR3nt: TGCGCCAGCAGCTTGGAAGGACTTAAGGTCGATGGCTACACCTTC

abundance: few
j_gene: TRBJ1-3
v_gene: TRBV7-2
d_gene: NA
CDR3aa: CASSQSPLGGATIYF
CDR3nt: TGTGCCAGCAGCCAATCACCTCTCGGGGGGGCCACCATATATTTT

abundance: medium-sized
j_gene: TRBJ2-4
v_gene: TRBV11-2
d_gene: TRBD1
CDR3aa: CASSRGQGLVKNIQYF
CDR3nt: TGTGCCAGCAGCCGGGGACAGGGGCTAGTCAAAAACATTCAGTACTTC

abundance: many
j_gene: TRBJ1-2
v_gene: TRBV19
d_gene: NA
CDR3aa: CASSIDRMGGYTF
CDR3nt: TGTGCCAGTAGTATAGACAGGATGGGCGGCTACACCTTC